A selection of T cell receptor beta chains follows, all from one sample in a study of blood T cell repertoires in COVID-19. Measured with immunoSEQ multiplex PCR; TCRdb has only the in-frame clones, and not every one. The sample has around 180,000 clones, roughly 77% seen once. The sequenced material came from peripheral blood. The receptors derive from a woman over 75 with COVID-19, enrolled during active disease. CDR3s include the opening cysteine and the closing phenylalanine or tryptophan. The order of the fields is V gene, CDR3 length, clone size, J gene, D gene, CDR3 DNA, CDR3 protein. The D gene is left open where the match is weak. Not all rows give a size; the values are once, few, many and, for expanded clones, a class.

V gene: TRBV6-1; CDR3 length: 17; clone size: NA; J gene: TRBJ2-6; D gene: NA; CDR3 DNA: TGTGCCAGCAGTGCAAGCGGGTCGAGCTCTGGGGCCAACGTCCTGACTTTC; CDR3 protein: CASSASGSSSGANVLTF
V gene: TRBV6-5; CDR3 length: 15; clone size: NA; J gene: TRBJ1-2; D gene: NA; CDR3 DNA: TGTGCCAGCAGTCCCGCCGCGGCGGGGGACTATGGCTACACCTTC; CDR3 protein: CASSPAAAGDYGYTF
V gene: TRBV20-1; CDR3 length: 15; clone size: NA; J gene: TRBJ2-7; D gene: TRBD2; CDR3 DNA: TGCAGTGCTAGTCCCGGGGCGGGGGGGCCCCACGAGCAGTACTTC; CDR3 protein: CSASPGAGGPHEQYF
V gene: TRBV5-1; CDR3 length: 16; clone size: NA; J gene: TRBJ2-1; D gene: TRBD2; CDR3 DNA: TGCGCCAGCAGAAATGTAGCGGGGAGCTCCTACAATGAGCAGTTCTTC; CDR3 protein: CASRNVAGSSYNEQFF
V gene: TRBV28; CDR3 length: 15; clone size: NA; J gene: TRBJ1-5; D gene: TRBD1; CDR3 DNA: TGTGCCAGCACTCAGGCAGGGGGCTTAAATCAGCCCCAGCATTTT; CDR3 protein: CASTQAGGLNQPQHF
V gene: TRBV20-1; CDR3 length: 11; clone size: NA; J gene: TRBJ2-1; D gene: NA; CDR3 DNA: TGCAGTGCTAGTGGCAGGGAACCGCAGTTCTTC; CDR3 protein: CSASGREPQFF
V gene: TRBV2; CDR3 length: 13; clone size: NA; J gene: TRBJ2-3; D gene: NA; CDR3 DNA: TGTGCCAGCACCTGGGACTCCAGGGATACGCAGTATTTT; CDR3 protein: CASTWDSRDTQYF
V gene: TRBV19; CDR3 length: 16; clone size: NA; J gene: TRBJ1-4; D gene: TRBD1; CDR3 DNA: TGTGCCAGTAGTAGGGCAGGGGGCAGGCCTAATGAAAAACTGTTTTTT; CDR3 protein: CASSRAGGRPNEKLFF
V gene: TRBV6-4; CDR3 length: 15; clone size: NA; J gene: TRBJ1-3; D gene: NA; CDR3 DNA: TGTGCCAGCAGTGACGAGGCCCCCTCTGGAAACACCATATATTTT; CDR3 protein: CASSDEAPSGNTIYF
V gene: TRBV28; CDR3 length: 13; clone size: NA; J gene: TRBJ2-5; D gene: NA; CDR3 DNA: TGTGCCAGCAGTTTTTATCCCGGGGAGACCCAGTACTTC; CDR3 protein: CASSFYPGETQYF
V gene: TRBV19; CDR3 length: 18; clone size: NA; J gene: TRBJ2-6; D gene: NA; CDR3 DNA: TGTGCCAGTAGTATAGGCCCGCTCAGGGGAGCTGGGGCCAACGTCCTGACTTTC; CDR3 protein: CASSIGPLRGAGANVLTF
V gene: TRBV4-2; CDR3 length: 18; clone size: NA; J gene: TRBJ2-1; D gene: TRBD2; CDR3 DNA: TGTGCCAGCAGCCAAGTACTAGCGGGCGCTTTTTCCTACAATGAGCAGTTCTTC; CDR3 protein: CASSQVLAGAFSYNEQFF
V gene: TRBV24-1; CDR3 length: 18; clone size: few; J gene: TRBJ2-3; D gene: TRBD1; CDR3 DNA: TGTGCCACCAGTGATTCAAGATTTCGGGACAGGGGTACAGATACGCAGTATTTT; CDR3 protein: CATSDSRFRDRGTDTQYF
V gene: TRBV6-2/TRBV6-3; CDR3 length: 13; clone size: many; J gene: TRBJ1-6; D gene: NA; CDR3 DNA: TGTGCCAGCAGTTACAACGGACTTTCACCCCTCCACTTT; CDR3 protein: CASSYNGLSPLHF
V gene: TRBV25-1; CDR3 length: 15; clone size: NA; J gene: TRBJ2-5; D gene: NA; CDR3 DNA: TGTGCCAGCAGCCCTACCCACAGTGTGCAAGAGACCCAGTACTTC; CDR3 protein: CASSPTHSVQETQYF
V gene: TRBV3-1/TRBV3-2; CDR3 length: 21; clone size: NA; J gene: TRBJ2-3; D gene: TRBD1; CDR3 DNA: TGTGCCAGCAGCCAAGATGGCCGATATCCGGGACAGGGAGTCCCCACAGATACGCAGTATTTT; CDR3 protein: CASSQDGRYPGQGVPTDTQYF
V gene: TRBV28; CDR3 length: 11; clone size: NA; J gene: TRBJ2-2; D gene: NA; CDR3 DNA: TGTGCCAGCAGTTTGAGGTGGGAGCTGTTTTTT; CDR3 protein: CASSLRWELFF
V gene: TRBV11-2; CDR3 length: 12; clone size: NA; J gene: TRBJ1-2; D gene: NA; CDR3 DNA: TGTGCCAGCAGCCTTTTCGGCTATGGCTACACCTTC; CDR3 protein: CASSLFGYGYTF
V gene: TRBV5-1; CDR3 length: 16; clone size: once; J gene: TRBJ2-3; D gene: TRBD2; CDR3 DNA: TGCGCCAGCAGCTTGGAAATAGCGGGAGTTTCTGATACGCAGTATTTT; CDR3 protein: CASSLEIAGVSDTQYF
V gene: TRBV28; CDR3 length: 15; clone size: once; J gene: TRBJ2-7; D gene: TRBD2; CDR3 DNA: TGTGCCAGCAGTTTAAGGACTAGCAGAGCCTACGAGCAGTACTTC; CDR3 protein: CASSLRTSRAYEQYF
V gene: TRBV11-2; CDR3 length: 15; clone size: NA; J gene: TRBJ2-7; D gene: TRBD1; CDR3 DNA: TGTGCCAGCAGCTTAACGGGACAGGGGTTTGACGAGCAGTACTTC; CDR3 protein: CASSLTGQGFDEQYF
V gene: TRBV5-1; CDR3 length: 14; clone size: NA; J gene: TRBJ2-2; D gene: NA; CDR3 DNA: TGCGCCAGCAGCTTGGGGACAGACACCGGGGAGCTGTTTTTT; CDR3 protein: CASSLGTDTGELFF
V gene: TRBV28; CDR3 length: 15; clone size: few; J gene: TRBJ2-1; D gene: NA; CDR3 DNA: TGTGCCAGCAAACTTTCGCTTCCGGACAACAATGAGCAGTTCTTC; CDR3 protein: CASKLSLPDNNEQFF
V gene: TRBV5-1; CDR3 length: 16; clone size: NA; J gene: TRBJ2-3; D gene: NA; CDR3 DNA: TGCGCCAGCAGCCCCGAACCGACGTGGCGGCAAGATACGCAGTATTTT; CDR3 protein: CASSPEPTWRQDTQYF
V gene: TRBV5-4; CDR3 length: 13; clone size: NA; J gene: TRBJ1-2; D gene: NA; CDR3 DNA: TGTGCCAGCAGCTCGGACTCCAGAAAGGGCTACACCTTC; CDR3 protein: CASSSDSRKGYTF
V gene: TRBV5-4; CDR3 length: 15; clone size: NA; J gene: TRBJ2-1; D gene: TRBD2; CDR3 DNA: TGTGCCAGCACCGACCTAGCGGGGGAGGACAATGAGCAGTTCTTC; CDR3 protein: CASTDLAGEDNEQFF
V gene: TRBV6-5; CDR3 length: 11; clone size: NA; J gene: TRBJ1-2; D gene: NA; CDR3 DNA: TGTGCCAGCGGGACTGATTATGGCTACACCTTC; CDR3 protein: CASGTDYGYTF
V gene: TRBV4-3; CDR3 length: 14; clone size: NA; J gene: TRBJ1-2; D gene: NA; CDR3 DNA: TGCGCCAGCAGCCAAGTACTGAACAGTTATGGCTACACCTTC; CDR3 protein: CASSQVLNSYGYTF
V gene: TRBV7-2; CDR3 length: 14; clone size: few; J gene: TRBJ2-5; D gene: NA; CDR3 DNA: TGTGCCAGCAGCACAATCACTAGCTCCGAGACCCAGTACTTC; CDR3 protein: CASSTITSSETQYF
V gene: TRBV10-3; CDR3 length: 13; clone size: once; J gene: TRBJ1-5; D gene: TRBD1; CDR3 DNA: TGTGCCACCCGGGGGACAGCAGATCAGCCCCAGCATTTT; CDR3 protein: CATRGTADQPQHF
V gene: TRBV2; CDR3 length: 14; clone size: NA; J gene: TRBJ1-5; D gene: NA; CDR3 DNA: TGTGCCAGCACCTCAAGTGGGGGCAAGCAGCCCCAGCATTTT; CDR3 protein: CASTSSGGKQPQHF
V gene: TRBV12-3/TRBV12-4; CDR3 length: 11; clone size: NA; J gene: TRBJ2-7; D gene: NA; CDR3 DNA: TGTGCCAGCAGTTTCGCCTACGAGCAGTACTTC; CDR3 protein: CASSFAYEQYF
V gene: TRBV27; CDR3 length: 12; clone size: NA; J gene: TRBJ2-3; D gene: NA; CDR3 DNA: TGTGCCAGCAGTTTAGGACTCTCGGTTAAGTATTTT; CDR3 protein: CASSLGLSVKYF
V gene: TRBV3-1/TRBV3-2; CDR3 length: 14; clone size: few; J gene: TRBJ1-4; D gene: NA; CDR3 DNA: TGTGCCAGCAGCCAGCGAGGCACTAATGAAAAACTGTTTTTT; CDR3 protein: CASSQRGTNEKLFF
V gene: TRBV5-6; CDR3 length: 14; clone size: few; J gene: TRBJ2-7; D gene: TRBD1; CDR3 DNA: TGTGCCAGCAGCTTGGCCCGTTTCCGGGACAGGCTAGACTTC; CDR3 protein: CASSLARFRDRLDF
V gene: TRBV9; CDR3 length: 16; clone size: NA; J gene: TRBJ1-1; D gene: NA; CDR3 DNA: TGTGCCAGCAGCGTAGCGGCAGCTACTATGAACACTGAAGCTTTCTTT; CDR3 protein: CASSVAAATMNTEAFF
V gene: TRBV27; CDR3 length: 14; clone size: once; J gene: TRBJ1-5; D gene: NA; CDR3 DNA: TGTGCCAGCAGTTTACAGATGAGCAATCAGCCCCAGCATTTT; CDR3 protein: CASSLQMSNQPQHF
V gene: TRBV5-4; CDR3 length: 16; clone size: NA; J gene: TRBJ2-1; D gene: TRBD2; CDR3 DNA: TGTGCCAGCAGCTGGCAGACTAGCGGGGGAAACAATGAGCAGTTCTTC; CDR3 protein: CASSWQTSGGNNEQFF
V gene: TRBV5-8; CDR3 length: 12; clone size: NA; J gene: TRBJ2-3; D gene: NA; CDR3 DNA: TGTGCCAGCAGCTTCCTAGTCCCTACGCAGTATTTT; CDR3 protein: CASSFLVPTQYF
V gene: TRBV6-5; CDR3 length: 14; clone size: NA; J gene: TRBJ2-2; D gene: TRBD1; CDR3 DNA: TGTGCCAGCAGTCGGACAGGGGGCCTCGGGGAGCTGTTTTTT; CDR3 protein: CASSRTGGLGELFF
V gene: TRBV13; CDR3 length: 13; clone size: NA; J gene: TRBJ2-5; D gene: NA; CDR3 DNA: TGTGCCAGCAGCAAGGGACTCCAAGAGACCCAGTACTTC; CDR3 protein: CASSKGLQETQYF
V gene: TRBV11-3; CDR3 length: 14; clone size: NA; J gene: TRBJ1-5; D gene: NA; CDR3 DNA: TGTGCCAGCAGCTTGGGCGGGGTCAATCAGCCCCAGCATTTT; CDR3 protein: CASSLGGVNQPQHF
V gene: TRBV7-6; CDR3 length: 13; clone size: NA; J gene: TRBJ2-2; D gene: NA; CDR3 DNA: TGTGCCAGCAGCTTAGCCGGGGCCGGGGAGCTGTTTTTT; CDR3 protein: CASSLAGAGELFF
V gene: TRBV7-8; CDR3 length: 15; clone size: NA; J gene: TRBJ2-7; D gene: TRBD1; CDR3 DNA: TGTGCCAGCAGCTTAGAGGACAGGGGATACTACGAGCAGTACTTC; CDR3 protein: CASSLEDRGYYEQYF
V gene: TRBV7-6; CDR3 length: 14; clone size: NA; J gene: TRBJ1-6; D gene: NA; CDR3 DNA: TGTGCCAGCAGCTTATCGGGGTCGCAATCACCCCTCCACTTT; CDR3 protein: CASSLSGSQSPLHF
V gene: TRBV15; CDR3 length: 16; clone size: NA; J gene: TRBJ2-7; D gene: TRBD1; CDR3 DNA: TGTGCCACCAGCAGAGATCAGGCCAACAGGGGCTACGAGCAGTACTTC; CDR3 protein: CATSRDQANRGYEQYF
V gene: TRBV16; CDR3 length: 14; clone size: NA; J gene: TRBJ1-1; D gene: NA; CDR3 DNA: TGTGCCAGCAGCCAATTCCCCCGGGAAGGAAAAGCTTTCTTT; CDR3 protein: CASSQFPREGKAFF
V gene: TRBV28; CDR3 length: 13; clone size: NA; J gene: TRBJ1-2; D gene: NA; CDR3 DNA: TGTGCCAGCACGGGACTCTTAATAAATGGCTACACCTTC; CDR3 protein: CASTGLLINGYTF
V gene: TRBV7-8; CDR3 length: 16; clone size: once; J gene: TRBJ2-1; D gene: TRBD2; CDR3 DNA: TGTGCCAGCAGCTTAGCTATAGCGGGAGGCTACAATGAGCAGTTCTTC; CDR3 protein: CASSLAIAGGYNEQFF
V gene: TRBV3-1/TRBV3-2; CDR3 length: 14; clone size: NA; J gene: TRBJ2-7; D gene: NA; CDR3 DNA: TGTGCCAGCAGTCGGAACCCTAGCTCCTACGAGCAGTACTTC; CDR3 protein: CASSRNPSSYEQYF
V gene: TRBV6-5; CDR3 length: 15; clone size: NA; J gene: TRBJ2-2; D gene: TRBD2; CDR3 DNA: TGTGCCAGCGGAGTTAGCGGGGGGGCCGTCGGGGAGCTGTTTTTT; CDR3 protein: CASGVSGGAVGELFF
V gene: TRBV27; CDR3 length: 14; clone size: few; J gene: TRBJ2-1; D gene: NA; CDR3 DNA: TGTGCCAGCACCTCGTATCAGGGTACGAATGAGCAGTTCTTC; CDR3 protein: CASTSYQGTNEQFF
V gene: TRBV19; CDR3 length: 14; clone size: NA; J gene: TRBJ1-2; D gene: TRBD1; CDR3 DNA: TGTGCCAGTAGTCGACAGGGGGCGGGCTATGGCTACACCTTC; CDR3 protein: CASSRQGAGYGYTF